This T cell receptor (beta chain) was obtained from a study of shared clonotypes between healthy human individuals. General observations from the study: Clonotype sharing among donors likely depends on sequencing depth. Sharing across four donors was highest in naive CD4 (roughly 5%) and lowest in memory CD8 (around 0.4%).

CDR1 KGHSH and CDR2 LQKENI come from the germline V gene. With 5 bases removed from V and 3 bases from J, the gap between germline ends came to 13 bases. This CDR3 is built from 14 residues. Each donor was a Caucasian adult residing in Nashville, Tennessee. To note about this clone: Its antigen is currently unknown.

Sequencing was at deep level. Here immunoSEQ multiplex PCR was the method, and the copy in TCRdb shows in-frame clones only, minus some. The repertoire holds approximately 1,000,000 clones, with around 78% as singletons. This sequence joins TRBV18 and TRBJ1-1; perhaps TRBD1 as D (6 bases). Sequencing used memory CD4+ T cells from PBMCs. The sample's subset: CD45RA-negative fraction. The receptor was derived from a young man in good health. Some clones in this sample may be carry-over from other donors' samples. Here the CDR3 reads CASSIQGIHTEAFF. CDR3 bases: TGTGCCAGCTCAATACAGGGAATTCACACTGAAGCTTTCTTT.